What follows are 32 T cell receptor beta chains derived from one specimen sequenced in a study of shared clonotypes between healthy human individuals. Here immunoSEQ multiplex PCR was the method, and the copy in TCRdb shows in-frame clones only, minus some. The repertoire holds a few million clones, with about nine tenths as singletons. Sequenced sample: naive CD4+ T cells from PBMCs. Described subset: CD45RA+ positively selected. The receptors stem from a man in his late teens or twenties in good health. Some clones in this sample may be carry-over from other donors' samples.

The chain carries TRBV19 and TRBJ1-2; D unresolved. Germline lookup yields CDR1 LNHDA and CDR2 SQIVND (reference sequence). Trimming stripped 6 bases from V and 0 bases from J, with 8 bases between. The CDR3 runs 13 residues. CDR3 sequence (DNA): TGTGCCAGTAGGGCCAACACTAACTATGGCTACACCTTC. It encodes CASRANTNYGYTF.

The V call is TRBV19, the J call TRBJ1-2; 7 bases agree with TRBD1. Germline V gene data show CDR1 as LNHDA and CDR2 as SQIVND (reference sequence). With 6 bases clipped from V and 4 bases from J, the junction kept 5 bases outside the gene matches. The CDR3 totals 13 residues. For the CDR3, the DNA is TGTGCCAGTAGACGGGACAGCCTCTATGGCTACACCTTC. Translation: CASRRDSLYGYTF.

The J gene is TRBJ2-3, the V gene TRBV18, with D tentatively TRBD1 (5 bases). V was pared by 2 bases and J by 2 bases, with 17 bases between. The CDR3 contains 17 residues. Germline V lookup: CDR1 KGHSH, CDR2 LQKENI. The CDR3 DNA reads TGTGCCAGCTCACCATATCAGGGAAGGGTCGTCACAGATACGCAGTATTTT. This sequence encodes CASSPYQGRVVTDTQYF.

The chain has TRBV5-6 and TRBJ2-7, with D possibly being TRBD1 (6 bases). The germline gives CDR1 SGHDT, CDR2 YYEEEE. The V end was cut by 4 bases, the J end by 4 bases, with 18 bases between. CDR3 length: 15 residues. The chain's CDR3 is CASSTARGYLYEQYF. The CDR3 coding sequence is TGTGCCAGCAGCACAGCCAGGGGTTACCTATACGAGCAGTACTTC. The full variable domain, in which reference TRBV5-6 and TRBJ2-7 provide the parts outside the CDR3, is DAGVTQSPTHLIKTRGQQVTLRCSPKSGHDTVSWYQQALGQGPQFIFQYYEEEERQRGNFPDRFSGHQFPNYSSELNVNALLLGDSALYLCASSTARGYLYEQYFGPGTRLTVT.

The chain has TRBV10-3 and TRBJ2-2; 11 bases fit TRBD2. Germline CDR1 ENHRY, CDR2 SYGVKD. The CDR3 is 19 amino acids. Trimming removed 6 bases from V and 2 bases from J; junction bases left unmatched: 14. The CDR3 here is CAISEGGALAGGNTGELFF. The CDR3 nucleotides are TGTGCCATCAGCGAGGGGGGGGCCCTAGCGGGAGGCAACACCGGGGAGCTGTTTTTT.

The sample holds one count of this clone. This chain links TRBV7-3 with TRBJ1-1; a weak D match, TRBD1 (6 bases). The CDR3 runs 16 residues. The germline gives CDR1 SGHTA, CDR2 FQGTGA. The V and J ends lost 0 bases and 5 bases respectively, with 16 bases between them. The DNA of the CDR3 is TGTGCCAGCAGCTTAACGGCGCACAGGGCAGGGACTGAAGCTTTCTTT. Protein sequence: CASSLTAHRAGTEAFF.

The V and J genes are TRBV11-2 and TRBJ2-5, with 9 positions matching TRBD2. Per germline, CDR1 SGHAT and CDR2 FQNNGV. This CDR3 comprises 16 residues. J lost 4 bases, V lost 1 base, and 7 bases had no gene match. The CDR3 nucleotides read TGTGCCAGCAGCTTAGGGACTAGCGCCCCAGGAGAGACCCAGTACTTC. Translated: CASSLGTSAPGETQYF.

The rearrangement uses TRBV1 and TRBJ2-1; TRBD1, the table's D call, lacks a check against the DNA. TRBV1 is an annotated pseudogene. The CDR3 has 17 amino acids. CDR3 coding DNA: TGCACCAGCAGCCAAGAGAGACAGGGTTATTCCTACAATGAGCAGTTCTTC. Protein sequence: CTSSQERQGYSYNEQFF.

The chain combines TRBV4-3 with TRBJ1-3; D remains ambiguous. Trimming cost V 1 base and J 0 bases, with 13 bases left between them. The germline gives CDR1 LGHNA, CDR2 YSLEER. The length of the CDR3 is 17 residues. The CDR3 DNA follows: TGCGCCAGCAGCCAAGTATATCAGATGAGCTCTGGAAACACCATATATTTT. It specifies CASSQVYQMSSGNTIYF.

This chain links TRBV7-9 with TRBJ2-5, with TRBD2 identical over 7 bases. The CDR3 contains 13 residues. The V gene's germline CDR1 is SEHNR and CDR2 FQNEAQ (reference sequence). The V segment lost 6 bases and the J segment 1 base; nucleotides outside the gene matches: 2. CDR3 amino acids: CASRRTSQETQYF. As DNA, the CDR3 is TGTGCCAGCAGGCGGACTAGCCAAGAGACCCAGTACTTC.

The chain couples TRBV10-2 to TRBJ1-2, with D uncertain. The V gene's germline CDR1 is WSHSY and CDR2 SAAADI. The V end was cut by 6 bases, the J end by 3 bases, with 14 bases between. The CDR3 loop spans 14 amino acids. The CDR3 DNA sequence: TGCGCCAGCAGCCCGGGTCCCTCCCACTATGGCTACACCTTC. Amino acid sequence: CASSPGPSHYGYTF.

The genes are TRBV7-2 and TRBJ1-6; TRBD1 matches 7 bases. With 4 bases clipped from V and 5 bases from J, the junction kept 5 bases outside the gene matches. This CDR3 spans 15 amino acids. The germline V gene encodes CDR1 SGHTA and CDR2 FQGNSA. The DNA of the CDR3 is TGTGCCAGCAGCTACGGGACAGTGAATAATTCACCCCTCCACTTT. Its translation: CASSYGTVNNSPLHF.

Concerning this clone: Other DNA sequences in the sample encode the same CDR3. The rearrangement uses TRBV14 and TRBJ2-2, with 11 bases fitting TRBD1. The CDR3 has 19 residues. Unmatched junction bases numbered 10, after V lost 4 bases and J lost 0 bases. Germline loops: CDR1 SGHDN, CDR2 FVKESK. The CDR3 here is CASSRDFPGQGANTGELFF. In nucleotides, the CDR3 is TGTGCCAGCAGCCGGGACTTTCCGGGACAGGGGGCGAACACCGGGGAGCTGTTTTTT.

The V and J genes are TRBV11-2 and TRBJ2-7; 11 positions match TRBD1. Trimming at V came to 4 bases and at J to 6 bases, leaving 8 bases not matched to a gene. The V gene's germline CDR1 is SGHAT and CDR2 FQNNGV. The CDR3 has 15 residues. The CDR3 nucleotides are TGTGCCAGCAGCTACACCAGCGGGACAGGGGGCGAGCAGTACTTC. Its protein is CASSYTSGTGGEQYF. Variable domain in full (rest from reference TRBV11-2 and TRBJ2-7): EAGVAQSPRYKIIEKRQSVAFWCNPISGHATLYWYQQILGQGPKLLIQFQNNGVVDDSQLPKDRFSAERLKGVDSTLKIQPAKLEDSAVYLCASSYTSGTGGEQYFGPGTRLTVT.

The V and J genes are TRBV7-2 and TRBJ2-2; D possibly corresponds to TRBD2 (6 bases). Germline values: CDR1 SGHTA, CDR2 FQGNSA. The CDR3 loop spans 16 amino acids. V was shortened by 5 bases and J by 2 bases, with 15 bases between the two germline ends. Here the CDR3 reads CASSQTGGANTGELFF. DNA for the CDR3: TGTGCCAGCAGCCAAACCGGCGGGGCTAACACCGGGGAGCTGTTTTTT.

The chain recombines TRBV19 with TRBJ1-4; D is possibly TRBD1 (5 bases). The germline V gene encodes CDR1 LNHDA and CDR2 SQIVND (reference sequence). V gave up 8 bases and J gave up 5 bases, with 12 bases separating them. The CDR3 covers 13 residues. The CDR3, as DNA: TGTGCCAGTCACCGGGACGGCAATGAAAAACTGTTTTTT. Encoded protein: CASHRDGNEKLFF.

The chain carries TRBV7-9 and TRBJ2-7; 7 positions agree with TRBD1. The CDR3 contains 13 residues. The V gene end was trimmed by 1 base and the J gene end by 6 bases; junction bases not matched to a gene: 3. Germline CDR1 SEHNR, CDR2 FQNEAQ (reference sequence). The CDR3 sequence: CASSLDDRVEQYF. CDR3 DNA: TGTGCCAGCAGCTTAGACGACAGGGTCGAGCAGTACTTC.

The chain uses TRBV5-4 and TRBJ1-2; TRBD1 matches 7 bases. V lost 0 bases and J lost 4; bases outside the gene matches: 9. Germline CDR1 SGHNT, CDR2 YYREEE (reference sequence). CDR3 length: 16 residues. The CDR3 is CASSLAGPQGSYGYTF. The CDR3 DNA reads as TGTGCCAGCAGCTTGGCTGGCCCACAGGGGAGCTATGGCTACACCTTC. Full variable domain (remainder filled in from reference TRBV5-4 and TRBJ1-2): ETGVTQSPTHLIKTRGQQVTLRCSSQSGHNTVSWYQQALGQGPQFIFQYYREEENGRGNFPPRFSGLQFPNYSSELNVNALELDDSALYLCASSLAGPQGSYGYTFGSGTRLTVV.

This chain uses TRBV30 with TRBJ1-1; D unclear. Germline V gene data show CDR1 as GTSNPN and CDR2 as SVGIG (reference sequence). V lost 2 bases to trimming and J lost 4 bases, with 14 bases between them. CDR3 length: 14 residues. This chain's CDR3 is CAWSSSFLGTEAFF. The CDR3 DNA is TGTGCCTGGAGTTCGAGTTTCTTGGGCACTGAAGCTTTCTTT.

Turning to this clone: A junction end diverges from the germline sequence, so it may reflect a read error. V and J are TRBV6-5 and TRBJ2-5; D gene ambiguous. CDR1 is MNHEY and CDR2 is SVGAGI in the germline V gene. This CDR3 contains 13 residues. The CDR3 bases are TGTGCCAGCAGTTACCTGGGAACTCCTAGATGGCACTTC. It encodes CASSYLGTPRWHF.

The chain uses TRBV5-6 and TRBJ2-5; TRBD2 matches at 7 bases. The trim removed 4 bases at V and 0 bases at J, leaving 6 bases unmatched. The CDR3 sequence is 15 residues long. Germline CDR1 reads SGHDT; CDR2 reads YYEEEE. The CDR3 sequence: CASSDKRGYQETQYF. The CDR3 DNA reads as TGTGCCAGCAGCGATAAGCGGGGTTACCAAGAGACCCAGTACTTC.

V gene TRBV11-1 combines with J gene TRBJ2-7; 9 bases line up with TRBD2. V trimming: 5 bases; J trimming: 4 bases; junction bases outside the gene matches: 12. CDR3 length: 16 amino acids. Germline CDR1 and CDR2: SGHAT and FQDESV (reference sequence). CDR3 region: CASSHELAGGIYEQYF. CDR3 coding DNA: TGTGCCAGCAGCCATGAACTAGCGGGCGGTATTTACGAGCAGTACTTC.

The chain links TRBV18 to TRBJ1-5; D is possibly TRBD1 (5 bases). CDR3 length: 14 amino acids. Germline V gives CDR1 KGHSH, CDR2 LQKENI. V lost 2 bases to trimming and J lost 9 bases, with 14 bases between them. In DNA, the CDR3 is TGTGCCAGCTCACCAGGGACGGACCAGCGGCCCCAGCATTTT. Encoded protein: CASSPGTDQRPQHF.

DNA for the CDR3: TGTGCCAGCAGCCCGGAGGTAGGAGCAGATACGCAGTATTTT. This encodes CASSPEVGADTQYF. This chain joins TRBV7-2 and TRBJ2-3; D possibly corresponds to TRBD2 (5 bases). The CDR3 spans 14 residues. V lost 5 bases, J lost 4 bases, and 13 bases lay in between. The germline CDR1 and CDR2 sequences are SGHTA and FQGNSA.

This clone has a single count. V and J are TRBV5-6 and TRBJ2-7; TRBD1 aligns across 10 bases. The ends lost 4 bases at V and 1 base at J; junction bases unmatched: 5. CDR1 is SGHDT, CDR2 YYEEEE, per germline. The length of the CDR3 is 15 residues. In nucleotides, the CDR3 is TGTGCCAGCAGCAATGACAGGGGGCAATCCTACGAGCAGTACTTC. It codes for CASSNDRGQSYEQYF.

Turning to this clone: Other DNA sequences in this sample translate to the same CDR3. This sequence joins TRBV7-8 and TRBJ1-2; the D is unclear. Trimming left V 0 bases short and J 4 bases short, with 6 bases between. The CDR3 runs 13 residues. Germline loops: CDR1 SGHVS, CDR2 FQNEAQ. CDR3 protein: CASSLAVPYGYTF. The CDR3 bases are TGTGCCAGCAGCTTAGCGGTCCCCTATGGCTACACCTTC.

The chain recombines TRBV7-2 with TRBJ2-1; 9 bases line up with TRBD1. The CDR3 is made up of 16 amino acids. In germline, CDR1 is SGHTA, CDR2 FQGNSA. With V trimmed by 6 bases and J by 3 bases, 9 bases remained unmatched. CDR3 nucleotide sequence: TGTGCCAGCAGACTACTACAGGGGGCTCGCTACAATGAGCAGTTCTTC. This translates into CASRLLQGARYNEQFF.

This chain uses TRBV28 with TRBJ2-7; no firm D call. The V gene lost 5 bases and the J gene lost 4 bases, with 12 bases spanning the gap. Germline assignment: CDR1 MDHEN and CDR2 SYDVKM. There are 13 residues in the CDR3. The CDR3 DNA reads as TGTGCCAGCAGTGATCAGGCTGTTTACGAGCAGTACTTC. Amino acid sequence: CASSDQAVYEQYF. The entire variable domain, with the rest obtained from reference TRBV28 and TRBJ2-7, is as follows: DVKVTQSSRYLVKRTGEKVFLECVQDMDHENMFWYRQDPGLGLRLIYFSYDVKMKEKGDIPEGYSVSREKKERFSLILESASTNQTSMYLCASSDQAVYEQYFGPGTRLTVT.

This clone appeared a single time. The rearrangement links TRBV25-1 to TRBJ2-1; D remains ambiguous. Trimming cost V 6 bases and J 4 bases, with 7 bases left between them. Germline CDR1 is MGHDK and CDR2 is SYGVNS. This CDR3 has 12 amino acids. CDR3 sequence reads: CASRDLYNEQFF. DNA for the CDR3: TGTGCCAGCAGGGATTTATACAATGAGCAGTTCTTC.

This clone was detected only once. The chain uses TRBV5-1 and TRBJ2-1, with TRBD2 identical over 15 bases. The germline gives CDR1 SGHRS, CDR2 YFSETQ. J gave up 3 bases and V 2 bases, and 6 bases lay outside the gene matches. This CDR3 region has 18 residues. CDR3 coding DNA: TGCGCCAGCAGCTTCGGACTAGCGGGAGGGGGCTTCTACAATGAGCAGTTCTTC. Translating gives CASSFGLAGGGFYNEQFF.

This clone is a singleton in its sample. The chain joins TRBV7-9 to TRBJ2-1, with D unclear. The germline V gene has CDR1 SEHNR and CDR2 FQNEAQ (reference sequence). The CDR3 is 11 amino acids. The ends were cut back, 6 bases at V and 10 bases at J, with 10 bases in the middle. CDR3 in amino acids: CASRTVGEQFF. The CDR3 DNA follows: TGTGCCAGCAGGACTGTTGGAGAGCAGTTCTTC.

This chain links TRBV4-1 with TRBJ2-4; TRBD1 matches at 8 bases. Unmatched junction bases numbered 1, after V lost 4 bases and J lost 8 bases. Germline V gives CDR1 MGHRA, CDR2 YSYEKL. CDR3 length: 12 amino acids. The CDR3 DNA follows: TGCGCCAGCAGCCCGGACAGGGACATTCAGTACTTC. Translation gives CASSPDRDIQYF.